The clone carrying this TCR beta chain has a single count. The sample is drawn from a study of OX40 agonist ivuxolimab in advanced cancers. About the research overall: Ivuxolimab, which is an agonistic anti-OX40 (CD134) antibody, was administered to the patients.

CDR1 is SGHAT, CDR2 FQDESV, per germline (reference sequence). The V and J ends lost 5 bases and 3 bases, in that order; junction bases with no gene match: 4. The CDR3 is 14 amino acids. Libraries were prepared by immunoSEQ multiplex PCR; TCRdb keeps only in-frame clonotypes and omits some of them. The sample shows over 40,000 clones, approximately 80% of them seen only once. J is TRBJ2-7 and V is TRBV11-1; TRBD2 aligns across 10 bases. This clonotype originated in an adult with an advanced solid tumor such as melanoma, head and neck, liver or kidney cancer. The sample consisted of CD4+ or CD8+ T cells sorted from blood, taken in a trial of the OX40 agonist ivuxolimab. The CDR3 sequence: CASSERTSGYEQYF. The CDR3 DNA is TGTGCCAGCAGCGAGCGGACTAGCGGCTACGAGCAGTACTTC.